One sample yielded the 18 T cell receptor beta chains listed below, sequenced in a study of graft-versus-host responses after intestinal transplantation. Sequenced by immunoSEQ multiplex PCR; TCRdb stores in-frame clones only, minus some. Of more than 45,000 clones in the sample, under 95% were seen once. The source material was PBMCs, sampled about 4 months after intestinal transplantation. The receptors shown here come from a human patient who received an intestinal transplant, so some T cells may come from the graft donor.

This chain links TRBV19 with TRBJ2-7; D is ambiguous. CDR3 size: 13 residues. Trimming cost V 7 bases and J 1 base, with 11 bases left between them. Germline V gives CDR1 LNHDA, CDR2 SQIVND (reference sequence). This CDR3 reads CASTTGPSYEQYF. In nucleotides, the CDR3 is TGTGCCAGTACCACCGGGCCATCCTACGAGCAGTACTTC. Together with reference TRBV19 and TRBJ2-7, the CDR3 gives the full variable domain: DGGITQSPKYLFRKEGQNVTLSCEQNLNHDAMYWYRQDPGQGLRLIYYSQIVNDFQKGDIAEGYSVSREKKESFPLTVTSAQKNPTAFYLCASTTGPSYEQYFGPGTRLTVT.

Note on this clone: Compared with germline, one end of the junction differs, possibly owing to a read error. This chain joins TRBV10-3 and TRBJ1-2; tentatively, D is TRBD1 (5 bases). The CDR3 runs to 14 residues. Per germline, CDR1 ENHRY and CDR2 SYGVKD. For the CDR3, the DNA is TGTGCCATCAGTGTGGGGACTTTTGAGTCTGGCTACGCCTTC. Its translation: CAISVGTFESGYAF.

The genes are TRBV11-2 and TRBJ1-1; D uncertain. Germline V gene lookup returns CDR1 SGHAT and CDR2 FQNNGV. The CDR3 contains 15 residues. Trimming cost V 5 bases and J 0 bases, with 13 bases left between them. CDR3 nucleotide sequence: TGTGCCAGCAGCGAAAGATGGGCCGTGAACACTGAAGCTTTCTTT. It translates to CASSERWAVNTEAFF. Using reference TRBV11-2 and TRBJ1-1 for the parts outside the CDR3, the full variable domain is EAGVAQSPRYKIIEKRQSVAFWCNPISGHATLYWYQQILGQGPKLLIQFQNNGVVDDSQLPKDRFSAERLKGVDSTLKIQPAKLEDSAVYLCASSERWAVNTEAFFGQGTRLTVV.

This sequence joins TRBV5-1 and TRBJ2-7; 8 bases fit TRBD2. The V gene's germline CDR1 is SGHRS and CDR2 YFSETQ. The length of the CDR3 is 16 residues. V shed 3 bases, J shed 0 bases, and the junction held 8 bases outside the gene matches. The CDR3 coding sequence is TGCGCCAGCAGCTCGGCTAGCGGGCTGACCTCCTACGAGCAGTACTTC. Translation: CASSSASGLTSYEQYF.

The chain has TRBV5-6 and TRBJ1-1, with TRBD1 identical over 10 bases. The CDR3 is 16 amino acids. The V segment lost 0 bases and the J segment 3 bases; nucleotides outside the gene matches: 5. CDR1 and CDR2 from the germline V gene are SGHDT and YYEEEE. The CDR3 region is CASSLGQGAVDTEAFF. The CDR3, as DNA: TGTGCCAGCAGCTTGGGACAGGGGGCTGTGGACACTGAAGCTTTCTTT.

This chain connects TRBV4-1 to TRBJ1-1; TRBD1 matches at 7 bases. Germline V gives CDR1 MGHRA, CDR2 YSYEKL. The CDR3 runs 14 residues. With 6 bases clipped from V and 0 bases from J, the junction kept 4 bases outside the gene matches. The CDR3 coding sequence is TGCGCCAGCAGGCCACAGGGGCTGAACACTGAAGCTTTCTTT. This sequence encodes CASRPQGLNTEAFF.

V usage is TRBV19 and J usage is TRBJ2-1; 12 nucleotides match TRBD2. Trimming removed 4 bases from V and 1 base from J; junction bases left unmatched: 8. This CDR3 has 18 amino acids. Germline V gene data show CDR1 as LNHDA and CDR2 as SQIVND (reference sequence). As DNA, the CDR3 is TGTGCCAGTAGTACCCGGACTAGCGGGAAGGTTTCCTACAATGAGCAGTTCTTC. Protein product: CASSTRTSGKVSYNEQFF.

The chain carries TRBV7-9 and TRBJ2-2, with D maybe TRBD1 (6 bases). The length of the CDR3 is 15 residues. CDR1 is SEHNR and CDR2 is FQNEAQ in the germline V gene (reference sequence). The germline V and J ends were trimmed by 2 bases and 6 bases, with 13 bases remaining between them. For the CDR3, the DNA is TGTGCCAGCAGCTTATCAGGGGAAGTAGCCGGGGAGCTGTTTTTT. This sequence encodes CASSLSGEVAGELFF.

J is TRBJ2-1 and V is TRBV9; possibly TRBD2 for D (6 bases). The germline V gene has CDR1 SGDLS and CDR2 YYNGEE. This CDR3 is built from 16 residues. The V end was cut by 4 bases, the J end by 0 bases, with 14 bases between. CDR3 nucleotide sequence: TGTGCCAGCAGCTTCACTAGCAGGAGCTCCTACAATGAGCAGTTCTTC. Residues: CASSFTSRSSYNEQFF.

In its sample, this clone was seen a few times. The chain combines TRBV18 with TRBJ2-3, with D uncertain. V lost 6 bases and J lost 1, with 11 bases in between. This CDR3 comprises 14 residues. The germline gives CDR1 KGHSH, CDR2 LQKENI. The CDR3 DNA follows: TGTGCCAGCTCGCCTCGAACCCGCACAGATACGCAGTATTTT. Its protein product is CASSPRTRTDTQYF.

The rearrangement joins TRBV5-5 to TRBJ2-7, with 15 bases identical to TRBD2. The CDR3 length is 19 residues. With 4 bases clipped from V and 0 bases from J, the junction kept 11 bases outside the gene matches. The germline V gene has CDR1 SGHKS and CDR2 YYEKEE (reference sequence). As DNA, the CDR3 is TGTGCCAGCAGCCGACTGAGGACTAGCGGGAGGGCTAGCTCCTACGAGCAGTACTTC. Amino acids: CASSRLRTSGRASSYEQYF.

The chain employs TRBV29-1 and TRBJ2-1; a weak D match, TRBD1 (5 bases). Germline lookup yields CDR1 SQVTM and CDR2 ANQGSEA. Trimming pared 4 bases from V and 12 bases from J, leaving 31 bases between. The CDR3 runs 17 residues. The CDR3 region is CSVGQISNEATTQGQFF. CDR3 nucleotides: TGCAGCGTTGGTCAGATATCCAATGAGGCTACTACCCAGGGGCAGTTCTTC.

V usage is TRBV19 and J usage is TRBJ2-3; 10 bases are a match to TRBD1. Losses at the gene ends were 0 bases for V and 5 bases for J; bases not matched to a gene: 5. The germline gives CDR1 LNHDA, CDR2 SQIVND (reference sequence). This CDR3 comprises 16 residues. The CDR3, as DNA: TGTGCCAGTAGTATAGATTCCGGGACAGGGGAAGATACGCAGTATTTT. It translates to CASSIDSGTGEDTQYF.

This rearrangement joins TRBV6-4 to TRBJ2-1; D possibly uses TRBD1 or TRBD2 (5 bases each). Germline CDR1 reads MRHNA; CDR2 reads SNTAGT. V was pared by 7 bases and J by 6 bases, with 22 bases between. The CDR3 extends over 16 amino acids. CDR3 bases: TGTGCCAGCATAGGGCAGGGACCGGGTCTACGCAATGAGCAGTTCTTC. This sequence encodes CASIGQGPGLRNEQFF.

The chain has TRBV28 and TRBJ1-1, with D possibly matching TRBD1 (6 bases). The CDR3 is 15 amino acids. Germline V gene sequence: CDR1 MDHEN, CDR2 SYDVKM. The V and J ends lost 4 bases and 4 bases respectively, with 16 bases between them. In DNA, the CDR3 is TGTGCCAGCAGTTCCTTTTGGGAGACAGGCACTGAAGCTTTCTTT. This encodes CASSSFWETGTEAFF.

The chain employs TRBV28 and TRBJ2-1, with 11 bases matching TRBD2. From germline, CDR1 is MDHEN and CDR2 SYDVKM. J lost 12 bases, V lost 3 bases, and 16 bases had no gene match. The CDR3 runs 17 residues. This CDR3 is CASSFGPRLAGLGGQFF. The CDR3 nucleotides are TGTGCCAGCAGTTTCGGTCCCAGACTAGCGGGGCTTGGTGGGCAGTTCTTC.

The V call is TRBV28, the J call TRBJ1-5; D ambiguous. Per germline, CDR1 MDHEN and CDR2 SYDVKM. The ends were cut back, 5 bases at V and 3 bases at J, with 2 bases in the middle. The CDR3 loop spans 11 amino acids. CDR3 region: CASSTNQPQHF. As DNA, the CDR3 is TGTGCCAGCAGTACCAATCAGCCCCAGCATTTT.

V is TRBV2 and J is TRBJ1-2, with D uncertain. The germline V gene has CDR1 SNHLY and CDR2 FYNNEI. This CDR3 comprises 13 residues. Trimming took 9 bases from V and 3 from J, leaving 14 bases between them. CDR3 in DNA: TGTGCCAGTCTTTACACCTCTGACTATGGCTACACCTTC. It encodes CASLYTSDYGYTF.